A selection of T cell receptor beta chains follows, all from one sample in a study of blood T cell repertoires in COVID-19. Profiling relied on immunoSEQ multiplex PCR, and the TCRdb table lists in-frame clones only, not all of them. The sample lists a few hundred thousand clones; 80% to 90% were seen once. Material: peripheral blood. Receptors originate from an older woman who had recovered from COVID-19. Each CDR3 is given without its conserved first and last residue.

TRBV19 | ASSISPGHLLETQY
TRBV3-1/TRBV3-2 | ASSSGGSAF
TRBV19 | ASSIGGNEKLF
TRBV5-1 | ASSLPGQALSGNTIY
TRBV19 | ASSTGQGPWGYT
TRBV15 | ATSRVPGDTDTQY
TRBV7-9 | ASSASGGGNEQF
TRBV3-1/TRBV3-2 | ASSQPRAEPLH
TRBV10-3 | ATGIGSGNEAQY
TRBV27 | ATASGTAFYEQY
TRBV3-1/TRBV3-2 | ASSQDGGRRVGNYGYT
TRBV9 | ASSVRSDMEETQY
TRBV6-1 | ASSDGGAGDTQY
TRBV10-3 | AISEFKLADETQY
TRBV6-5 | ASSVSSAGRSEAF
TRBV6-6 | ASSSPTGQPQH
TRBV9 | ASSATGGSYNEQF
TRBV11-2 | ASLGRGGVADTQY
TRBV5-1 | ASSLQDRITDTQY
TRBV7-9 | ASSLLRQNYGYT
TRBV19 | ASSTPRRGTEEQY
TRBV10-2 | ASSEPGLYEQY
TRBV28 | ASREDRSHGYT
TRBV6-5 | ASTDTGGSQNIQY
TRBV19 | ASLNHEAASFYQPQH
TRBV3-1/TRBV3-2 | ASSQDPSSSLQPQH
TRBV19 | ASSMGQVNQPQH
TRBV7-2 | ASSLEGVSGEQF
TRBV6-5 | ASTATGSYNSPLH
TRBV4-2 | ASSPGQGHVELF
TRBV3-1/TRBV3-2 | ASSPNSGTGTDTIY
TRBV7-9 | ASSLPSGGAQVF
TRBV7-2 | ASSGGLGGAYEQY
TRBV20-1 | SASPGGRDYGYT
TRBV7-6 | ASSLAYREVRSRQF
TRBV5-6 | ASSLAGATPNYGYT
TRBV6-5 | ASSSTTGRRETQY
TRBV6-7 | ASRHKVVPKYGYT
TRBV15 | ATSRGGGANTGELF
TRBV18 | ASSPLDNQETQY
TRBV4-1 | ASSQISGARAETQY
TRBV5-8 | ASSLGSGEFTDTQY
TRBV19 | ASSPTGMSNQPQH
TRBV7-3 | ASSWRRENSPLH
TRBV7-2 | ASSLRGPHNSPLH
TRBV7-8 | ASSLAGGTDTQY
TRBV9 | ASSGGQTNTEAF
TRBV2 | ASAGDGDQPQH
TRBV6-5 | ASKRAANYGYT